Following are 28 T cell receptor beta chains from one sample sequenced in a study of post-analysis software for immune sequencing data. Broader study findings: Patients used a few TRBV segments, including TRBV5-6, TRBV5-1 and TRBV20-1, more often than controls.

The antigens for these receptors are not known. Unique molecular identifiers were built into the TCR beta cDNA libraries. TCRdb recomputed calls from the PCR reads with MiXCR, one row per CDR3 protein. The data hold approximately 730,000 distinct CDR3 sequences, with roughly 30% observed a single time. Sequences were obtained from blood. Receptors were obtained from a girl aged 5 to 17 with multiple sclerosis.

J is TRBJ2-3 and V is TRBV12-3 or TRBV12-4; either TRBD1 or TRBD2 may supply D (5 bases each). This CDR3 spans 13 amino acids. Between the trimmed V and J ends, which lost 11 bases and 2 bases, there was a span of 14 bases. In nucleotides, the CDR3 is TGTGCCCTCGGGGCAGCCTACACAGATACGCAGTATTTT. It specifies CALGAAYTDTQYF.

This chain links TRBV10-3 with TRBJ2-2, with D perhaps matching TRBD1 (6 bases). Germline CDR1 and CDR2: ENHRY and SYGVKD. This CDR3 has 15 residues. V gave up 4 bases and J gave up 4 bases, with 13 bases separating them. The CDR3 spells CAISGSQGPTGELFF. The CDR3, as DNA: TGTGCCATCAGTGGGAGTCAGGGGCCCACCGGGGAGCTGTTTTTT.

The chain employs TRBV5-1 and TRBJ2-7; 8 bases agree with TRBD2. The junction had 5 bases not matched to a gene; V was cut back by 0 bases and J by 0 bases. This CDR3 has 16 amino acids. Germline-derived CDR1 and CDR2 are SGHRS and YFSETQ. The CDR3 here is CASSLALLAGSYEQYF. The CDR3 DNA follows: TGCGCCAGCAGCTTGGCCCTCCTAGCGGGCTCCTACGAGCAGTACTTC.

The gene calls are TRBV7-9 and TRBJ2-1; 7 bases map to TRBD1. Trimming cost V 3 bases and J 8 bases; bases outside gene matches: 7. CDR1 SEHNR and CDR2 FQNEAQ come from the germline V gene (reference sequence). This CDR3 has 14 amino acids. CDR3 nucleotide sequence: TGTGCCAGCAGCTTGTACAGGGGAAGCGATGAGCAGTTCTTC. Residues: CASSLYRGSDEQFF. The full variable domain, completed using reference TRBV7-9 and TRBJ2-1, is DTGVSQNPRHKITKRGQNVTFRCDPISEHNRLYWYRQTLGQGPEFLTYFQNEAQLEKSRLLSDRFSAERPKGSFSTLEIQRTEQGDSAMYLCASSLYRGSDEQFFGPGTRLTVL.

CDR3 in DNA: TGTGCCAGCAGCGTACGTTCCGGGCGCTCCTACAATGAGCAGTTCTTC. It yields the protein CASSVRSGRSYNEQFF. The J gene is TRBJ2-1, the V gene TRBV9; D unresolved. The V end lost 1 base, the J end lost 0 bases, and 11 bases lay between the germline ends. CDR1 and CDR2 from the germline V gene are SGDLS and YYNGEE. The CDR3 loop spans 16 amino acids.

V is TRBV27 and J is TRBJ1-5, with 8 bases identical to TRBD1. V was pared by 6 bases and J by 4 bases, with 5 bases of the junction left unmatched. CDR3 length: 14 residues. Germline CDR1 MNHEY, CDR2 SMNVEV (reference sequence). The CDR3 loop reads CASRDTGGNQPQHF. The CDR3 DNA sequence: TGTGCCAGCAGAGATACAGGGGGAAATCAGCCCCAGCATTTT.

The rearrangement joins TRBV2 to TRBJ2-1; no reliable D call. This CDR3 region has 16 residues. The V end was cut by 2 bases, the J end by 2 bases, with 13 bases between. The V gene's germline CDR1 is SNHLY and CDR2 FYNNEI. The CDR3 DNA follows: TGTGCCAGCAGTGAAAGCCAGAGCCTCACCTACAATGAGCAGTTCTTC. It encodes CASSESQSLTYNEQFF.

This clonotype was observed a single time. An end of the junction differs from the germline gene, which may be a read error. This chain connects TRBV7-9 to TRBJ1-5; D is undetermined. This CDR3 contains 14 residues. The germline V gene encodes CDR1 SEHNR and CDR2 FQNEAQ (reference sequence). The CDR3 spells CASSSRGSNQPRHF. The CDR3 DNA sequence: TGTGCCAGCAGCTCCCGGGGTAGCAATCAGCCCCGGCATTTT.

This chain links TRBV12-3 or TRBV12-4 with TRBJ1-6; D uncertain. The V and J ends lost 1 base and 9 bases respectively, with 7 bases between them. The CDR3 spans 13 residues. CDR3 protein: CASSLVITSPLHF. The CDR3 DNA reads TGTGCCAGCAGTTTAGTAATCACTTCACCCCTCCACTTT.

The genes are TRBV5-6 and TRBJ1-4; possibly TRBD1 for D (6 bases). The germline gives CDR1 SGHDT, CDR2 YYEEEE. V was clipped by 3 bases and J by 3 bases, with 18 bases between them. CDR3 length: 17 residues. CDR3 DNA: TGTGCCAGCAGCTGGCCGGGACACGAGGCAGCTAATGAAAAACTGTTTTTT. Protein sequence: CASSWPGHEAANEKLFF.

This chain connects TRBV11-3 to TRBJ2-2; D is undetermined. The CDR3 spans 14 residues. Per germline, CDR1 SGHNT and CDR2 YENEEA. Trimming shortened V by 8 bases and J by 5 bases, and 15 bases separated the two germline ends. This chain's CDR3 is CASQSGLRTGELFF. CDR3 coding DNA: TGTGCCAGCCAGTCGGGCCTCCGTACCGGGGAGCTGTTTTTT.

The genes are TRBV13 and TRBJ2-3; 7 bases agree with TRBD2. With 5 bases clipped from V and 2 bases from J, the junction kept 10 bases outside the gene matches. The V gene's germline CDR1 is PRHDT and CDR2 FYEKMQ (reference sequence). The CDR3 covers 16 residues. The CDR3 bases are TGTGCCAGCAGCGGGGCTCAGCGGGGCATCACAGATACGCAGTATTTT. This codes for CASSGAQRGITDTQYF.

This clonotype was recorded a few times. The gene calls are TRBV15 and TRBJ2-1, with D possibly called TRBD1 or TRBD2 (5 bases each). CDR1 LNHNV and CDR2 YYDKDF come from the germline V gene (reference sequence). V lost 0 bases, J lost 9 bases, and 6 bases lay in between. The CDR3 has 12 residues. Written as DNA, the CDR3 is TGTGCCACCAGCAGAGATGGGGGTGAGCAGTTCTTC. This encodes CATSRDGGEQFF.

At least ten counts were recorded for this clonotype. V usage is TRBV6-6 and J usage is TRBJ2-1; 9 bases are shared with TRBD1. V gave up 7 bases and J gave up 6 bases; unmatched junction bases: 13. The CDR3 consists of 16 residues. From germline, CDR1 is MNHNY and CDR2 SVGAGI (reference sequence). CDR3 DNA sequence: TGTGCCAGCACCGTTCTTAGGACAGGGGTGATCAATGAGCAGTTCTTC. It specifies CASTVLRTGVINEQFF.

This clonotype was detected a few times. The gene calls are TRBV6-5 and TRBJ2-4; tentatively, D is TRBD1 (5 bases). The DNA end is more similar to TRBJ2-7, so the J call may be wrong. The CDR3 length is 15 residues. CDR1 is MNHEY, CDR2 SVGAGI, per germline. CDR3 sequence reads: CASRVRPREAYEQYF. The CDR3 DNA reads TGTGCCAGCAGGGTAAGACCCAGGGAAGCGTACGAGCAGTACTTC.

The V call is TRBV4-2, the J call TRBJ2-7; D is undetermined. Germline-derived CDR1 and CDR2 are LGHNA and YNFKEQ. The CDR3 consists of 16 residues. V lost 0 bases, J lost 2 bases, and 14 bases lay in between. The CDR3 loop reads CASSQDPARFTYEQYF. The DNA for the CDR3 is TGTGCCAGCAGCCAAGATCCTGCCCGATTTACCTACGAGCAGTACTTC.

The V and J genes are TRBV4-3 and TRBJ1-1; D remains unclear. With 0 bases removed from V and 5 bases from J, the gap between germline ends came to 10 bases. Germline CDR1 and CDR2: LGHNA and YSLEER. This CDR3 is 14 amino acids long. CDR3 residues: CASSQDTGRTEAFF. CDR3 in DNA: TGCGCCAGCAGCCAAGATACGGGAAGAACTGAAGCTTTCTTT.

This clonotype has a handful of counts. The rearrangement links TRBV3-1 to TRBJ1-2; no firm D call. The CDR3 is made up of 13 amino acids. Per the germline V gene, CDR1 is LGHDT and CDR2 is YNNKEL (reference sequence). V was shortened by 6 bases and J by 4 bases, with 12 bases between the two germline ends. The CDR3 spells CASSLKRGYGYTF. Written as DNA, the CDR3 is TGTGCCAGCAGTCTTAAGCGGGGCTATGGCTACACCTTC.

J is TRBJ2-7 and V is TRBV7-2, with TRBD1 matching over 7 bases. CDR1 SGHTA and CDR2 FQGNSA come from the germline V gene. The V gene end was trimmed by 2 bases and the J gene end by 5 bases; junction bases not matched to a gene: 6. This CDR3 contains 14 residues. The CDR3 DNA sequence: TGTGCCAGCAGCTTATCAGGGGGTGCCCACGAGCAGTACTTC. It codes for CASSLSGGAHEQYF. Supplemented by reference TRBV7-2 and TRBJ2-7, the full variable domain reads GAGVSQSPSNKVTEKGKDVELRCDPISGHTALYWYRQSLGQGLEFLIYFQGNSAPDKSGLPSDRFSAERTGGSVSTLTIQRTQQEDSAVYLCASSLSGGAHEQYFGPGTRLTVT.

This clonotype was seen a few times. The chain carries TRBV4-3 and TRBJ2-7; 8 positions agree with TRBD1. V dropped 0 bases and J dropped 4; count of bases not matched to a gene: 5. Germline V gene data show CDR1 as LGHNA and CDR2 as YSLEER. The CDR3 runs 15 residues. CDR3 bases: TGCGCCAGCAGCCAAGACCGACAGGGGAGATACGAGCAGTACTTC. Translating it yields CASSQDRQGRYEQYF.

J is TRBJ1-2 and V is TRBV2; TRBD1 matches 7 bases. V lost 7 bases to trimming and J lost 0 bases; unmatched junction nucleotides: 2. The CDR3 is 13 residues long. The germline V gene has CDR1 SNHLY and CDR2 FYNNEI. The CDR3 DNA sequence: TGTGCCAGCAAGACAGGGACTAACTATGGCTACACCTTC. Translating it yields CASKTGTNYGYTF.

The V and J genes are TRBV7-2 and TRBJ2-1; D gene ambiguous. The germline V gene has CDR1 SGHTA and CDR2 FQGNSA. The CDR3 runs to 11 residues. With 7 bases removed from V and 6 bases from J, the gap between germline ends came to 7 bases. In nucleotides, the CDR3 is TGTGCCAGCAATGACGTCAATGAGCAGTTCTTC. Translation gives CASNDVNEQFF.

The gene calls are TRBV5-1 and TRBJ2-5, with D unresolved. CDR3 length equals 12 residues. Germline V gene sequence: CDR1 SGHRS, CDR2 YFSETQ. Trimming shortened V by 5 bases and J by 1 base, and 6 bases separated the two germline ends. CDR3 region: CASRDRQETQYF. Here the CDR3 DNA reads TGCGCCAGCAGGGACCGCCAAGAGACCCAGTACTTC.

Concerning this clonotype itself: One end of the junction fails to match germline, which may point to a read error. V gene TRBV9 combines with J gene TRBJ2-2; D call uncertain. This CDR3 region has 13 residues. In germline, CDR1 is SGDLS, CDR2 YYNGEE. As DNA, the CDR3 is TGTGCCGGCAGCGTAGATACCACCGAGGAGCTGTTTTTT. It specifies CAGSVDTTEELFF.

This clonotype was observed a handful of times. This chain links TRBV4-1 with TRBJ1-5; tentative D call: TRBD1 (6 bases). CDR1 is MGHRA and CDR2 is YSYEKL in the germline V gene. The CDR3 loop spans 15 amino acids. The germline V and J ends were trimmed by 4 bases and 7 bases, with 17 bases remaining between them. The CDR3 is CASSRSLEGQQPQHF. CDR3 sequence (DNA): TGCGCCAGCAGCCGATCTTTGGAGGGACAACAGCCCCAGCATTTT.

This clonotype turned up a few times. The rearrangement links TRBV20-1 to TRBJ2-7; D gene ambiguous. V lost 6 bases and J 0 bases, leaving 18 bases between the germline ends. CDR1 DFQATT and CDR2 SNEGSKA come from the germline V gene (reference sequence). The CDR3 has 15 amino acids. In nucleotides, the CDR3 is TGCAGTGCCCCCCCCCAGTCACCGATCTCCTACGAGCAGTACTTC. Translated: CSAPPQSPISYEQYF.

This clonotype has more than one count but fewer than ten. This rearrangement joins TRBV28 to TRBJ2-3; D remains ambiguous. V dropped 5 bases and J dropped 0 bases, with 9 bases sitting between them. This CDR3 region has 14 residues. Germline V CDR1 and CDR2: MDHEN, SYDVKM. For the CDR3, the DNA is TGTGCCAGCAGTAGCCCTGACAGCACAGATACGCAGTATTTT. Protein product: CASSSPDSTDTQYF.

This clonotype occurred a few times. This rearrangement joins TRBV5-1 to TRBJ2-1; 7 bases are a match to TRBD1. V was pared by 4 bases and J by 6 bases, with 10 bases of the junction left unmatched. The CDR3 spans 15 residues. Germline-derived CDR1 and CDR2 are SGHRS and YFSETQ. The CDR3 here is CASSIRQGTGNEQFF. CDR3 nucleotide sequence: TGCGCCAGCAGCATAAGACAGGGAACGGGCAATGAGCAGTTCTTC. Full variable domain (remainder filled in from reference TRBV5-1 and TRBJ2-1): KAGVTQTPRYLIKTRGQQVTLSCSPISGHRSVSWYQQTPGQGLQFLFEYFSETQRNKGNFPGRFSGRQFSNSRSEMNVSTLELGDSALYLCASSIRQGTGNEQFFGPGTRLTVL.